This T cell receptor (beta chain) was recorded in a study of T cells in Graves' hyperthyroidism and ophthalmopathy. Study-wide results and caveats: Ophthalmopathy was distinguished from stable hyperthyroidism by 13 V-J signatures.

RNA transcripts provided the source from which TCR beta CDR3 regions were amplified. During a first-round RT-PCR of the TCR CDR3, the HTBI primer set was used. TCRdb re-analysed the multiplex PCR reads in MiXCR, keeping a single row per CDR3 protein. The table has around 720,000 distinct CDR3 sequences, 35% seen once; the top ten hold around 30%. This CDR3 contains 16 residues. The J segment lost 0 bases and the V segment lost 4 bases, leaving 8 bases of the junction unmatched. Germline assignment: CDR1 DFQATT and CDR2 SNEGSKA (reference sequence). This clonotype was observed a few times. Its antigen is not known.

Sequenced: blood. The genes are TRBV20-1 and TRBJ2-5; 10 nucleotides match TRBD2. The TCR originated in a woman between 35 and 50 years old with Graves' hyperthyroidism. In DNA, the CDR3 is TGCAGTGCTATGGGGCTAGCGGGGGAGGACCAAGAGACCCAGTACTTC. This gives the protein CSAMGLAGEDQETQYF.